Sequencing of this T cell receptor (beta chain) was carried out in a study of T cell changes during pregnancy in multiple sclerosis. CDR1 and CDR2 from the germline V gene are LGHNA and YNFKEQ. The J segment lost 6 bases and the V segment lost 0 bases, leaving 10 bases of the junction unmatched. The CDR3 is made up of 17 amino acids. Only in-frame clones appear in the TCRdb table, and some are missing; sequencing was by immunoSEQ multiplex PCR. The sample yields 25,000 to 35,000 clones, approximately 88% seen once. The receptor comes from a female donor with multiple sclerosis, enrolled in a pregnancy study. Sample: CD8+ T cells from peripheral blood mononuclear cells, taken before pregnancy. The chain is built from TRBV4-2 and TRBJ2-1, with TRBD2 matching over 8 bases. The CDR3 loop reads CASSQDSLAGGGNEQFF. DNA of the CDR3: TGTGCCAGCAGCCAAGATTCCCTTGCGGGAGGCGGCAATGAGCAGTTCTTC.